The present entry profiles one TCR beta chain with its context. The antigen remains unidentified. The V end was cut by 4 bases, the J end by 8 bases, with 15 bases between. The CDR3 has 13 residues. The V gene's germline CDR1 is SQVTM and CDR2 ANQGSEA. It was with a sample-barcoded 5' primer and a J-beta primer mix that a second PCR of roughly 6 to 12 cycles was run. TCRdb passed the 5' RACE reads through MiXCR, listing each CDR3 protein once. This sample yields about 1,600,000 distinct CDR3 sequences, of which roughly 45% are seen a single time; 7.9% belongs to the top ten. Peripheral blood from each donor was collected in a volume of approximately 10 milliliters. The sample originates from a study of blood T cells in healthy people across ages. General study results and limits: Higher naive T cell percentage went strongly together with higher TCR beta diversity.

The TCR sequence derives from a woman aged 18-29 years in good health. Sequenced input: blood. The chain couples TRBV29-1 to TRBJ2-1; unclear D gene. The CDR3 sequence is CSVAPHLGYEQFF. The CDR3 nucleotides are TGCAGCGTTGCTCCTCACTTAGGTTATGAGCAGTTCTTC.